One and the same sample provided the 12 T cell receptor beta chains below, sequenced in a study of blood T cell repertoires in COVID-19. Data came from immunoSEQ multiplex PCR; TCRdb stores just in-frame clones and leaves some out. This table holds approximately 250,000 clones, roughly 86% found once. The sequencing sample was made of peripheral blood. The origin of the receptors is a woman of 80 years or more with COVID-19, enrolled during active disease.

This rearrangement joins TRBV10-1 to TRBJ2-1; D is perhaps TRBD2 (6 bases). Germline values: CDR1 WNHNN, CDR2 SYGVQD (reference sequence). CDR3 length: 15 amino acids. Trimming removed 3 bases at V and 1 base at J, with 10 bases between. CDR3 loop: CASSEPGTSYNEQFF. The CDR3, as DNA: TGCGCCAGCAGTGAACCGGGGACTTCCTACAATGAGCAGTTCTTC.

The chain recombines TRBV19 with TRBJ2-1; maybe TRBD1 (5 bases). Trimming cost V 6 bases and J 7 bases, with 16 bases left between them. Germline V gene lookup returns CDR1 LNHDA and CDR2 SQIVND (reference sequence). The CDR3 extends over 14 amino acids. The CDR3, as DNA: TGTGCCAGTAGGTCAGGGCAGGGTAAAAATGAGCAGTTCTTC. It translates to CASRSGQGKNEQFF.

This chain connects TRBV3-1 (or the pseudogene TRBV3-2) to TRBJ1-1; D ambiguous. The V end was cut by 1 base, the J end by 2 bases, with 8 bases between. The germline gives CDR1 LGHDT, CDR2 YNNKEL (reference sequence). The CDR3 sequence is 14 residues long. In DNA, the CDR3 is TGTGCCAGCAGCCAAGGTGTGGGCAACACTGAAGCTTTCTTT. It encodes CASSQGVGNTEAFF.

The chain joins TRBV5-1 to TRBJ1-4, with no clear D. Germline-derived CDR1 and CDR2 are SGHRS and YFSETQ. CDR3 length equals 16 residues. Trimming pared 1 base from V and 7 bases from J, leaving 17 bases between. CDR3 sequence: CASSLSLGNGGEKLFF. The CDR3 DNA reads TGCGCCAGCAGCTTGTCTCTGGGAAACGGAGGTGAAAAACTGTTTTTT.

In its sample, this clone was seen once. The chain has TRBV19 and TRBJ2-1; 8 positions agree with TRBD2. The V segment lost 4 bases and the J segment 8 bases; nucleotides outside the gene matches: 10. The germline CDR1 and CDR2 sequences are LNHDA and SQIVND (reference sequence). The CDR3 totals 15 residues. The DNA of the CDR3 is TGTGCCAGTAGTACCATAGCGGGGAGTAGGGATGAGCAGTTCTTC. Translating it yields CASSTIAGSRDEQFF. The variable domain in full, with the rest retrieved from reference TRBV19 and TRBJ2-1, is DGGITQSPKYLFRKEGQNVTLSCEQNLNHDAMYWYRQDPGQGLRLIYYSQIVNDFQKGDIAEGYSVSREKKESFPLTVTSAQKNPTAFYLCASSTIAGSRDEQFFGPGTRLTVL.

The chain combines TRBV28 with TRBJ1-2; TRBD1 might be the D (5 bases). The germline gives CDR1 MDHEN, CDR2 SYDVKM. The CDR3 spans 15 residues. The V end lost 2 bases, the J end lost 7 bases, and 17 bases lay between the germline ends. CDR3 in amino acids: CASSLAGLGGSGYTF. CDR3 DNA: TGTGCCAGCAGTTTAGCAGGGCTCGGGGGATCTGGCTACACCTTC.

The chain employs TRBV27 and TRBJ1-5, with 10 bases lining up with TRBD1. V gave up 5 bases and J gave up 1 base; unmatched junction bases: 5. CDR3 length: 16 amino acids. Germline V CDR1 and CDR2: MNHEY, SMNVEV (reference sequence). CDR3 residues: CASSKTGGRSNQPQHF. DNA for the CDR3: TGTGCCAGCAGTAAGACAGGGGGCCGGAGCAATCAGCCCCAGCATTTT.

The chain carries TRBV28 and TRBJ2-1; TRBD2 might be the D (6 bases). Germline CDR1 and CDR2: MDHEN and SYDVKM. The CDR3 sequence is 12 residues long. V lost 2 bases and J lost 9, with 8 bases in between. The DNA of the CDR3 is TGTGCCAGCAGTTTAAGGGGAGGTGAGCAGTTCTTC. It is translated as CASSLRGGEQFF. Full variable domain (outside the CDR3, taken from reference TRBV28 and TRBJ2-1): DVKVTQSSRYLVKRTGEKVFLECVQDMDHENMFWYRQDPGLGLRLIYFSYDVKMKEKGDIPEGYSVSREKKERFSLILESASTNQTSMYLCASSLRGGEQFFGPGTRLTVL.

This clone was seen a single time. The chain combines TRBV27 with TRBJ2-3, with D perhaps TRBD2 (5 bases). Between the trimmed V and J ends, which lost 5 bases and 2 bases, there was a span of 20 bases. Germline values: CDR1 MNHEY, CDR2 SMNVEV (reference sequence). The CDR3 totals 17 residues. In DNA form, the CDR3 reads TGTGCCAGCAGTCCGCGAGGGTCGATCCGTCCCACAGATACGCAGTATTTT. Translation gives CASSPRGSIRPTDTQYF.

The chain recombines TRBV28 with TRBJ1-2, with 7 bases lining up with TRBD1. V gave up 5 bases and J gave up 6 bases; unmatched junction bases: 9. CDR3 length equals 14 residues. Germline CDR1 MDHEN, CDR2 SYDVKM. The CDR3 region has the DNA TGTGCCAGCAGTCCCCGGACAGGTGCGAATGGCTACACCTTC. As protein: CASSPRTGANGYTF.

This clone was seen only once. The rearrangement links TRBV5-1 to TRBJ2-7; the match to TRBD2 covers 14 bases. CDR1 and CDR2 from the germline V gene are SGHRS and YFSETQ. Germline trimming cut 4 bases from V and 4 bases from J; bases unmatched to any gene: 4. The CDR3 runs 15 residues. Written as DNA, the CDR3 is TGCGCCAGCAGCGAGACTAGCGGGGGGGCGTACGAGCAGTACTTC. This sequence encodes CASSETSGGAYEQYF.

V gene TRBV5-4 combines with J gene TRBJ2-5; weak D call: TRBD2 (5 bases). Trimming took 4 bases from V and 0 from J, leaving 10 bases between them. The CDR3 covers 14 residues. Germline V lookup: CDR1 SGHNT, CDR2 YYREEE (reference sequence). CDR3 nucleotides: TGTGCCAGCAGCGGAGGAAGAGACCAAGAGACCCAGTACTTC. It encodes CASSGGRDQETQYF.